The 5 T cell receptor beta chains presented below share a single source sample, sequenced in a study of patients and donors after allogeneic stem cell transplantation. TCRdb ran MiXCR on the RT-PCR reads and lists one entry per CDR3 protein. The table shows approximately 200,000 distinct CDR3 sequences, with less than 15% occurring only once. The specimen sequenced was blood, either unsorted or a sorted T cell fraction (not recorded which). The receptors were sampled from a human donor who was either an allogeneic HSCT recipient or a stem cell or donor lymphocyte infusion donor (not recorded which). It is not recorded whose cells these are; they may come from a transplant donor.

J is TRBJ1-3 and V is TRBV20-1; D unclear. The CDR3 has 13 residues. V lost 4 bases and J lost 1, with 8 bases in between. Germline CDR1 DFQATT, CDR2 SNEGSKA (reference sequence). CDR3 protein: CSAKGGSGNTIYF. CDR3 in DNA: TGCAGTGCTAAGGGCGGTTCTGGAAACACCATATATTTT.

This clonotype showed up many times. The chain uses TRBV6-2 or TRBV6-3 and TRBJ2-1; 8 bases match TRBD2. The junction had 11 bases not matched to a gene; V was cut back by 8 bases and J by 5 bases. Germline V lookup: CDR1 MNHEY, CDR2 SVGEGT. The CDR3 sequence is 15 residues long. CDR3 sequence (DNA): TGTGCCAGCTCCCCCTGGACTAGCTTCAACAATGAGCAGTTCTTC. Translated, it gives CASSPWTSFNNEQFF.

This clonotype was counted ten times or more. The V and J genes are TRBV2 and TRBJ2-7, with 7 positions matching TRBD1. The V gene end was trimmed by 6 bases and the J gene end by 0 bases; junction bases not matched to a gene: 5. Germline loops: CDR1 SNHLY, CDR2 FYNNEI. CDR3 length: 14 amino acids. The CDR3, as DNA: TGTGCCAGCAGGGACACAGGGGCCTCCTACGAGCAGTACTTC. Translating gives CASRDTGASYEQYF.

The sample holds a few counts of this clonotype. This sequence joins TRBV20-1 and TRBJ2-3; a possible D gene is TRBD2 (7 bases). CDR3 length: 14 residues. With 1 base removed from V and 4 bases from J, the gap between germline ends came to 12 bases. Germline CDR1 is DFQATT and CDR2 is SNEGSKA (reference sequence). The CDR3 region has the DNA TGCAGTGCTAGAGGGGGGGGGGCTGCAGATACGCAGTATTTT. Residues: CSARGGGAADTQYF.

This chain links TRBV11-2 with TRBJ2-3; 10 bases are a match to TRBD1. Germline V gene sequence: CDR1 SGHAT, CDR2 FQNNGV. J was trimmed by 0 bases and V by 5 bases; bases with no gene match: 11. There are 18 residues in the CDR3. CDR3: CASSRSPRTGGSTDTQYF. In DNA form, the CDR3 reads TGTGCCAGCAGCCGTAGCCCGAGGACAGGGGGTAGCACAGATACGCAGTATTTT.